This passage covers 3 T cell receptor beta chains from one sample sequenced in a study of long-term antiretroviral therapy in people with HIV (dated by TCRdb to 2022 to 2024). Sequencing of the TRB variable region was done with the immunoSEQ hsTCRB v3.0 assay at survey level resolution. Not all clones reach the TCRdb copy of this immuneACCESS table, which keeps in-frame sequences only. Checked studies attribute under half of the gap to unresolved V genes and leave the rest unexplained. This sample comprises 13,000 to 15,000 clones, 80% of them detected only once. Jointly, the top ten make up 13% of the sample. The sample in question was unsorted PBMCs, obtained 3.2 years before starting antiretroviral therapy. The receptors were sampled from a man aged 35-49 years with HIV.

The chain recombines TRBV28 with TRBJ2-7, with a possible D match to TRBD2 (5 bases). CDR3 length equals 13 residues. CDR1 MDHEN and CDR2 SYDVKM come from the germline V gene. Trimming removed 5 bases at V and 3 bases at J, with 11 bases between. The CDR3 DNA reads TGTGCCAGCAGTACCGCAGGAGGCTACGAGCAGTACTTC. It codes for CASSTAGGYEQYF. The variable domain in full, with the rest retrieved from reference TRBV28 and TRBJ2-7, is DVKVTQSSRYLVKRTGEKVFLECVQDMDHENMFWYRQDPGLGLRLIYFSYDVKMKEKGDIPEGYSVSREKKERFSLILESASTNQTSMYLCASSTAGGYEQYFGPGTRLTVT.

The chain uses TRBV7-9 and TRBJ1-1, with D unclear. The CDR3 loop spans 13 amino acids. Trimming took off 3 bases at V and 2 bases at J, with 7 bases between the two ends. In germline, CDR1 is SEHNR, CDR2 FQNEAQ (reference sequence). For the CDR3, the DNA is TGTGCCAGCAGCTTGCGGGATAACACTGAAGCTTTCTTT. Amino acids: CASSLRDNTEAFF.

This chain uses TRBV11-2 with TRBJ2-7; possibly TRBD1 or TRBD2 for D (5 bases each). V was cut by 6 bases and J by 4 bases, with 22 bases left in between. Per the germline V gene, CDR1 is SGHAT and CDR2 is FQNNGV. The CDR3 consists of 16 residues. CDR3 residues: CASSSTLTSGAYEQYF. DNA of the CDR3: TGTGCCAGCAGTAGCACCTTAACTAGTGGGGCATACGAGCAGTACTTC.